The present T cell receptor beta chain was sequenced within a study of blood T cells in healthy people across ages. Germline V gene sequence: CDR1 SGHVS, CDR2 FQNEAQ. The junction had 10 bases not matched to a gene; V was cut back by 5 bases and J by 4 bases. The CDR3 spans 16 residues. Findings and caveats of the study: Long-lived donors had more naive CD4+ cells and higher diversity than aged donors. TCR beta diversity per million T cells fell roughly linearly with age.

The study isolated at least 6.5 million PBMCs from each sample. Each sample provided at least 6 micrograms of extracted total RNA. Of note for this clonotype: Antigen specificity is unknown.

A second about 7 to 12 cycle PCR used barcoded and J-beta primers. One entry per CDR3 protein, called by TCRdb with MiXCR from the 5' RACE reads. The sample shows about 970,000 distinct CDR3 sequences, just over 50% of them seen only once. The clonotype comes from a woman aged 55-69 years in good health. The sample comprised blood. The chain uses TRBV7-8 and TRBJ2-2, with 7 bases aligning to TRBD1. This CDR3 reads CASSRDRVKATGELFF. CDR3 DNA sequence: TGTGCCAGCAGCCGAGACAGGGTGAAAGCCACCGGGGAGCTGTTTTTT.